These 14 T cell receptor beta chains originate from one sample sequenced in a study of cytomegalovirus exposure and HLA in healthy donors. With 60 Vbeta and 13 Jbeta primers, the PCR was carried out. The table came from immunoSEQ multiplex PCR; TCRdb's copy has only in-frame clones and leaves some out. The sample includes about 120,000 clones, roughly 69% seen only once; the top ten take roughly 9.8%. The specimen sequenced was PBMCs. These receptor sequences come from a woman aged 35 to 49 in good health and CMV-seropositive.

The genes are TRBV27 and TRBJ1-5; D call uncertain. The length of the CDR3 is 14 residues. CDR1 MNHEY and CDR2 SMNVEV come from the germline V gene (reference sequence). The ends were cut back, 2 bases at V and 2 bases at J, with 7 bases in the middle. CDR3 coding DNA: TGTGCCAGCAGTTTAGGCTTGGGCAATCAGCCCCAGCATTTT. This encodes CASSLGLGNQPQHF.

This CDR3 reads CASRSTGFYGYTF. The CDR3, as DNA: TGTGCCAGCAGATCTACAGGGTTTTATGGCTACACCTTC. The genes are TRBV27 and TRBJ1-2, with D possibly TRBD1 on 6 matching bases. V lost 6 bases, J lost 5 bases, and 13 bases lay in between. The CDR3 contains 13 residues. Germline lookup yields CDR1 MNHEY and CDR2 SMNVEV (reference sequence).

This clone was picked up a small number of times. The chain couples TRBV7-2 to TRBJ2-2, with unresolved D. This CDR3 has 13 residues. Germline loops: CDR1 SGHTA, CDR2 FQGNSA. V shed 5 bases and J shed 7 bases, with 11 bases lying between them. CDR3 region: CASSPGLFGELFF. Here the CDR3 DNA reads TGTGCCAGCAGCCCCGGTCTCTTCGGGGAGCTGTTTTTT.

This clone was observed a handful of times. The gene calls are TRBV5-6 and TRBJ1-3; no reliable D call. Trimming shortened V by 0 bases and J by 0 bases, and 10 bases separated the two germline ends. The germline gives CDR1 SGHDT, CDR2 YYEEEE. This CDR3 comprises 16 residues. The CDR3 loop reads CASSLDSYFSGNTIYF. The CDR3 DNA reads as TGTGCCAGCAGCTTGGATTCTTACTTCTCTGGAAACACCATATATTTT. The complete variable domain, with remaining parts taken from reference TRBV5-6 and TRBJ1-3, reads DAGVTQSPTHLIKTRGQQVTLRCSPKSGHDTVSWYQQALGQGPQFIFQYYEEEERQRGNFPDRFSGHQFPNYSSELNVNALLLGDSALYLCASSLDSYFSGNTIYFGEGSWLTVV.

J is TRBJ2-5 and V is TRBV5-1; 13 positions match TRBD2. The J call is uncertain, as TRBJ2-7 better fits the DNA end. The V gene's germline CDR1 is SGHRS and CDR2 YFSETQ. This CDR3 has 14 residues. CDR3 amino acids: CASSGGLAGLEQYF. The CDR3 DNA is TGCGCCAGCAGCGGGGGACTAGCGGGACTCGAGCAGTACTTC.

The rearrangement joins TRBV19 to TRBJ1-4; 7 nucleotides line up with TRBD1. This CDR3 spans 16 amino acids. Trimming cost V 3 bases and J 9 bases; bases outside gene matches: 13. Germline CDR1 reads LNHDA; CDR2 reads SQIVND (reference sequence). CDR3 residues: CASSIEAGTVRQKLFF. The CDR3 nucleotides are TGTGCCAGTAGTATCGAAGCCGGGACAGTACGTCAAAAACTGTTTTTT.

This clone has a handful of counts. CDR3 sequence: CASSLRLATYNEQFF. The CDR3 DNA is TGCGCCAGCAGCTTAAGACTAGCGACCTACAATGAGCAGTTCTTC. The genes are TRBV5-1 and TRBJ2-1, with TRBD2 matching over 8 bases. After removal of 2 bases from V and 2 bases from J, the junction contained 3 bases not matched to a gene. Germline loops: CDR1 SGHRS, CDR2 YFSETQ. CDR3 length: 15 amino acids.

This chain connects TRBV6-1 to TRBJ2-1, with TRBD2 matching over 8 bases. V gave up 0 bases and J gave up 4 bases; unmatched junction bases: 5. The CDR3 totals 16 residues. Germline CDR1 is MNHNS and CDR2 is SASEGT. The CDR3 loop reads CASSEASSGPYNEQFF. The DNA for the CDR3 is TGTGCCAGCAGTGAAGCTTCTAGCGGGCCTTACAATGAGCAGTTCTTC.

The chain employs TRBV7-2 and TRBJ2-7, with TRBD1 identical over 8 bases. Germline CDR1 reads SGHTA; CDR2 reads FQGNSA. This CDR3 has 14 residues. Trimming took 5 bases from V and 6 from J; bases not matched to a gene: 9. CDR3 nucleotides: TGTGCCAGCAGCCCCCGGAGGACAGGGACCGAGCAGTACTTC. Residues: CASSPRRTGTEQYF.

The count of this clone is one. The gene calls are TRBV7-2 and TRBJ2-1, with TRBD2 identical over 11 bases. Losses at the gene ends were 6 bases for V and 6 bases for J; bases not matched to a gene: 7. The CDR3 has 15 amino acids. CDR1 is SGHTA and CDR2 is FQGNSA in the germline V gene. The CDR3 nucleotides read TGTGCCAGCAGTCAATCCGGGACTAGCGGCAATGAGCAGTTCTTC. It yields the protein CASSQSGTSGNEQFF.

V gene TRBV5-1 combines with J gene TRBJ1-1; D gene unclear. Germline V gene lookup returns CDR1 SGHRS and CDR2 YFSETQ. The CDR3 has 14 amino acids. The V gene lost 0 bases and the J gene lost 2 bases, with 8 bases spanning the gap. The CDR3 reads CASSLAGPNTEAFF. CDR3 DNA: TGCGCCAGCAGCTTGGCTGGGCCCAACACTGAAGCTTTCTTT.

This clone occurred a few times. J is TRBJ1-1 and V is TRBV4-2; D is unclear. V was shortened by 2 bases and J by 1 base, with 5 bases between the two germline ends. Germline V gene sequence: CDR1 LGHNA, CDR2 YNFKEQ. The CDR3 sequence is 13 residues long. The CDR3 spells CASSQTENTEAFF. For the CDR3, the DNA is TGTGCCAGCAGCCAAACAGAGAACACTGAAGCTTTCTTT.

J is TRBJ2-3 and V is TRBV7-9, with D perhaps TRBD2 (5 bases). The CDR3 is made up of 15 amino acids. The V end was cut by 7 bases, the J end by 1 base, with 15 bases between. Per the germline V gene, CDR1 is SEHNR and CDR2 is FQNEAQ (reference sequence). The CDR3 sequence is CASIATGLRTDTQYF. In DNA form, the CDR3 reads TGTGCCAGCATCGCGACTGGACTGCGCACAGATACGCAGTATTTT.

This clone turned up a few times. This specimen includes other DNA sequences encoding the same CDR3. The chain is built from TRBV28 and TRBJ2-1; maybe TRBD2 (6 bases). Germline V gene data show CDR1 as MDHEN and CDR2 as SYDVKM. CDR3 length: 14 residues. Trimming cost V 6 bases and J 0 bases, with 9 bases left between them. The CDR3 spells CASRLAGSYNEQFF. The CDR3 DNA reads TGTGCCAGCAGACTAGCTGGCTCCTACAATGAGCAGTTCTTC.